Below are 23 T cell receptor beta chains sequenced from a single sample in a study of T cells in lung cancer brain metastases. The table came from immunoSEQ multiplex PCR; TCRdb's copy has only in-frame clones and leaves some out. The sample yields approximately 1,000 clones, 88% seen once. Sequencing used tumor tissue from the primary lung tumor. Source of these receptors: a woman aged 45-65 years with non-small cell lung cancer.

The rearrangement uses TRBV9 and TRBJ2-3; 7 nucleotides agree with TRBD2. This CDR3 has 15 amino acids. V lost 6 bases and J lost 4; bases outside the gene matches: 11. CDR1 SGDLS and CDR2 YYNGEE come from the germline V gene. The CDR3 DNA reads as TGTGCCAGCACCGCTCGGGGGGAGAGGGCAGATACGCAGTATTTT. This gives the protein CASTARGERADTQYF.

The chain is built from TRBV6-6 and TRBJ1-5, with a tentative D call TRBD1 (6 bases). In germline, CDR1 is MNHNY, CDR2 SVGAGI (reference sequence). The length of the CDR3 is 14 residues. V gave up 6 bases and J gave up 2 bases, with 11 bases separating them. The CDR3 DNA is TGTGCCAGCAGACAGGGTTGGGGCAATCAGCCCCAGCATTTT. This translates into CASRQGWGNQPQHF.

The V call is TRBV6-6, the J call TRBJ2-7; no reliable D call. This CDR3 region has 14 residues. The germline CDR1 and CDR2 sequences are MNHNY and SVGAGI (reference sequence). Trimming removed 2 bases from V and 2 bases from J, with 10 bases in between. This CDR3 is CASSYIGSAYEQYF. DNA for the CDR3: TGTGCCAGCAGTTACATCGGGTCTGCCTACGAGCAGTACTTC.

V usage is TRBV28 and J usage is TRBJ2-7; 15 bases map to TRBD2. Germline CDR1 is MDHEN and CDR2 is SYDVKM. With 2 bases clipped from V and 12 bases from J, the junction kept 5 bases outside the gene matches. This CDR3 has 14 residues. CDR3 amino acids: CASSLPGLAGGWYF. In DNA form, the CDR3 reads TGTGCCAGCAGTTTACCCGGACTAGCGGGAGGGTGGTACTTC.

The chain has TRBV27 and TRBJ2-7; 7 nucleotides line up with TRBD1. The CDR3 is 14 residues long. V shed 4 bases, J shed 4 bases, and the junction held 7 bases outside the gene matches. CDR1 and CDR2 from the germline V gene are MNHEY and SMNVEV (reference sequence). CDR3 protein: CASSSLGTVYEQYF. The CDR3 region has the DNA TGTGCCAGCAGTTCCCTCGGGACAGTTTACGAGCAGTACTTC.

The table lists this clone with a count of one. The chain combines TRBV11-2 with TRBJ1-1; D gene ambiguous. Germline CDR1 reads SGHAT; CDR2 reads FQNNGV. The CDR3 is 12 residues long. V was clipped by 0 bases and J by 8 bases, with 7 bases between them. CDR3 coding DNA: TGTGCCAGCAGCTTAGACGGACTCGAAGCTTTCTTT. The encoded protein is CASSLDGLEAFF.

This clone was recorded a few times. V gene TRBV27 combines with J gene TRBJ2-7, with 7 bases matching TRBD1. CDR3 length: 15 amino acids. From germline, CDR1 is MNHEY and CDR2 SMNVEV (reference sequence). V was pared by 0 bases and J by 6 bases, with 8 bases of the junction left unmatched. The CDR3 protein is CASSLSPTGSGEQYF. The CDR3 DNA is TGTGCCAGCAGTTTATCCCCGACAGGGAGTGGCGAGCAGTACTTC.

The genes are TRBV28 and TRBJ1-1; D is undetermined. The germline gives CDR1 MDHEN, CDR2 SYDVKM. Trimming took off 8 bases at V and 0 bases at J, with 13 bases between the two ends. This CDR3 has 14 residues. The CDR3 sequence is CASGKVTMNTEAFF. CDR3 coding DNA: TGTGCCAGCGGAAAGGTCACCATGAACACTGAAGCTTTCTTT.

The chain's CDR3 is CASSPGQFYEQYF. CDR3 sequence (DNA): TGTGCCAGCTCACCGGGACAGTTTTACGAGCAGTACTTC. The chain joins TRBV18 to TRBJ2-7; TRBD1 aligns across 7 bases. V was clipped by 3 bases and J by 4 bases; unmatched bases: 3. Germline V gene sequence: CDR1 KGHSH, CDR2 LQKENI. This CDR3 region has 13 residues. The whole variable domain, remainder taken from reference TRBV18 and TRBJ2-7, is NAGVMQNPRHLVRRRGQEARLRCSPMKGHSHVYWYRQLPEEGLKFMVYLQKENIIDESGMPKERFSAEFPKEGPSILRIQQVVRGDSAAYFCASSPGQFYEQYFGPGTRLTVT.

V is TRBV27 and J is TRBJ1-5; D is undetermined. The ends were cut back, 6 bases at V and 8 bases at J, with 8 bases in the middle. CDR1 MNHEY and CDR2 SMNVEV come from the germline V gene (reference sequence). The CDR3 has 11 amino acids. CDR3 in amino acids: CASRSRKPQHF. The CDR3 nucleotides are TGTGCCAGCAGATCCCGGAAGCCCCAGCATTTT.

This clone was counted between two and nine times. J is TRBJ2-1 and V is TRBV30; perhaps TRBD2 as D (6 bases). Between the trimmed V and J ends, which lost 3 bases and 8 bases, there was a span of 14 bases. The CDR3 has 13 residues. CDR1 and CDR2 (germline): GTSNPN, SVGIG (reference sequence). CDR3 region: CAWSRGSRDEQFF. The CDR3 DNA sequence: TGTGCCTGGAGCCGGGGGAGTAGGGATGAGCAGTTCTTC.

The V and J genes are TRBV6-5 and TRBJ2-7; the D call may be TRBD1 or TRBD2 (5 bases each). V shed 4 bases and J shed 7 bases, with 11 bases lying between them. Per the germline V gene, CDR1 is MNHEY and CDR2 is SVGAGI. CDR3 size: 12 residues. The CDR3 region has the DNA TGTGCCAGCAGTTGGGACCTCGGGGAGCAGTACTTC. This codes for CASSWDLGEQYF.

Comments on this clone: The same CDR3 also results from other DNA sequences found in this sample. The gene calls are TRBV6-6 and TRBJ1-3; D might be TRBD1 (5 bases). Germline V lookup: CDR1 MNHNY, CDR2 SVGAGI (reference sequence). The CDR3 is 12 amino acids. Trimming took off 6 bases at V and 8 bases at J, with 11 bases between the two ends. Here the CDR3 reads CASSPQAHTIYF. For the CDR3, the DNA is TGTGCCAGCAGCCCACAGGCCCACACCATATATTTT.

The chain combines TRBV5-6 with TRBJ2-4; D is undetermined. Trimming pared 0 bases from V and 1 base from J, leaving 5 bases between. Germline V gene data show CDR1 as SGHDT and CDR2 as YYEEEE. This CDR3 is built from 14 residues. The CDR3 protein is CASSLGTAKNIQYF. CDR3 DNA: TGTGCCAGCAGCTTGGGGACGGCCAAAAACATTCAGTACTTC.

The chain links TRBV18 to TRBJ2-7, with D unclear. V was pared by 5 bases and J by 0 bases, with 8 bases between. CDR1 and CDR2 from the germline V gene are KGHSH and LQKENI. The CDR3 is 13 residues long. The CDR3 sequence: CASSTQDSYEQYF. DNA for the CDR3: TGTGCCAGCTCAACCCAGGACTCCTACGAGCAGTACTTC.

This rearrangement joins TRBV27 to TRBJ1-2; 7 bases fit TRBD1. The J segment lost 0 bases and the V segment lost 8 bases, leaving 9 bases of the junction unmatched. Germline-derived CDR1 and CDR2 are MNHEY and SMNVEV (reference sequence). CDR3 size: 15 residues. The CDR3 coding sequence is TGTGCCAGCTCAGCTACAGGGGACGCTAACTATGGCTACACCTTC. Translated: CASSATGDANYGYTF.

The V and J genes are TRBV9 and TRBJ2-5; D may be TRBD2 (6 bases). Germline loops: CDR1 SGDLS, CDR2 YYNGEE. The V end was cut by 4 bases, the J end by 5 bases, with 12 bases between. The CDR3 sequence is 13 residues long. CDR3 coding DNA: TGTGCCAGCAGCCGAGGGGCGGGGGAGACCCAGTACTTC. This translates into CASSRGAGETQYF. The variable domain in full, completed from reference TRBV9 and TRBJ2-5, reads DSGVTQTPKHLITATGQRVTLRCSPRSGDLSVYWYQQSLDQGLQFLIQYYNGEERAKGNILERFSAQQFPDLHSELNLSSLELGDSALYFCASSRGAGETQYFGPGTRLLVL.

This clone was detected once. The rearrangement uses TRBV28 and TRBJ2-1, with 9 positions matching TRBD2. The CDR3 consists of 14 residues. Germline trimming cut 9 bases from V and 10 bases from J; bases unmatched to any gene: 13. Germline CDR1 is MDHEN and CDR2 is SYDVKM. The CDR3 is CASLAGHLAGEQFF. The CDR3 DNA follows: TGTGCCAGTCTAGCGGGACATCTGGCGGGGGAGCAGTTCTTC.

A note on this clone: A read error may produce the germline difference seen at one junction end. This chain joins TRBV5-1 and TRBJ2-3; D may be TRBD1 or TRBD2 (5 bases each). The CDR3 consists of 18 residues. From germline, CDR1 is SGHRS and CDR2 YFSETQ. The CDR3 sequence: CASSLALAGVDSIDTQYF. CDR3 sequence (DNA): TGCGCCAGCAGCTTGGCCCTGGCGGGCGTCGACAGCATAGATACGCAGTATTTT.

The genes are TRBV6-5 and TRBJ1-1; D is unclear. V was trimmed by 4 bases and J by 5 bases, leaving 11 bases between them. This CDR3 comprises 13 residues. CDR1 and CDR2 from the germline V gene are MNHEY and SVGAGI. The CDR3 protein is CASSFATGTEAFF. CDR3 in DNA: TGTGCCAGCAGTTTCGCTACCGGGACTGAAGCTTTCTTT.

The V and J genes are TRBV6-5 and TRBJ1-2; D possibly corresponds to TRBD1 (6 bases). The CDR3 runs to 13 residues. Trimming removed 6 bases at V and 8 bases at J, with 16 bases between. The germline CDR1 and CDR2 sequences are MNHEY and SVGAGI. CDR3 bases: TGTGCCAGCAGAGGGGGGCAGGAAGAGGGCTACACCTTC. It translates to CASRGGQEEGYTF.

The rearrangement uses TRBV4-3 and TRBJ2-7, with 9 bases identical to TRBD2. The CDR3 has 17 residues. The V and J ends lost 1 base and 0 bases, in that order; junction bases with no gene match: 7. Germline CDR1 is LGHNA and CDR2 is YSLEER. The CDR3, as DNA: TGCGCCAGCAGCCAAGCCCCAGGCGGGAGGGGCTCCTACGAGCAGTACTTC. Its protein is CASSQAPGGRGSYEQYF.

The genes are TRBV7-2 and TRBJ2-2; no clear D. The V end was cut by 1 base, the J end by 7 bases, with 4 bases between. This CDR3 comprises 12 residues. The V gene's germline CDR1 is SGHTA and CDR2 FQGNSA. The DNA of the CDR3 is TGTGCCAGCAGCTTAGTCCTCGGGGAGCTGTTTTTT. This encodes CASSLVLGELFF.